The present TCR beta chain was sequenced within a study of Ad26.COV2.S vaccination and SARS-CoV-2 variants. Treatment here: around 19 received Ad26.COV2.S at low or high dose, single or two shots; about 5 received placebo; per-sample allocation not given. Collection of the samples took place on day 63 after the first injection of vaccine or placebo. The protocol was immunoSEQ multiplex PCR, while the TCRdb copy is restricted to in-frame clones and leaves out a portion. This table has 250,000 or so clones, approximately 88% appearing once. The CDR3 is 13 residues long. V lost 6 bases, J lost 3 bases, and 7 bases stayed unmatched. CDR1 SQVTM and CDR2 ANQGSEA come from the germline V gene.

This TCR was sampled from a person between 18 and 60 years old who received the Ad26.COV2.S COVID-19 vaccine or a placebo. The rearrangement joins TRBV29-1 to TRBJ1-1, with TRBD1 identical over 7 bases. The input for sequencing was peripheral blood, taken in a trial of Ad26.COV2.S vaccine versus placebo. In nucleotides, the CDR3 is TGCAGCGTGGCCGACAGGGCATACACTGAAGCTTTCTTT. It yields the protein CSVADRAYTEAFF.